This is a list of T cell receptor beta chains from one sample in a study of blood T cells in healthy people across ages. In TCRdb, the 5' RACE reads were re-called with MiXCR into one record per CDR3 protein. The table has about 1.8 million distinct CDR3 sequences, 49% seen once. The specimen sequenced was blood. The receptors stem from a woman aged 35 to 49 in good health. Both conserved end residues are part of each CDR3. The D gene is left open where the match is weak. Only part of the rows carry a size: once, few, many, or a class if the clone is expanded.

TGCGCCAGCAGCCAAGATCTAAGTAAAGAGACCCAGTACTTC CASSQDLSKETQYF TRBV4-3 - TRBJ2-5 -
TGTGCCAGCAGTTTATTCCGCGGAGAATGGGGGGGCGGGTTCCAAGAGACCCAGTACTTC CASSLFRGEWGGGFQETQYF TRBV28 - TRBJ2-5 -
TGTGCCAGCAGCCCGGGGCAAGGGCTTGCGGGCTACACCTTC CASSPGQGLAGYTF TRBV5-6 - TRBJ1-2 -
TGCGCCAGCAGCTTGAAGGGCTTGGAGGACGAGCAGTACTTC CASSLKGLEDEQYF TRBV5-1 - TRBJ2-7 few
TGTGCCAGCAGCTTTAATGCAGGGTTATTCGGTTCACCCCTCCACTTT CASSFNAGLFGSPLHF TRBV7-2 - TRBJ1-6 -
TGTGCCAGCAGCGCGAGGACAGGGCAAAACTATGGCTACACCTTC CASSARTGQNYGYTF TRBV9 TRBD1 TRBJ1-2 few
TGCGCCAGCAAAACTGGACAGGGTACAGATACGCAGTATTTT CASKTGQGTDTQYF TRBV5-1 TRBD1 TRBJ2-3 -
TGTGCCAGCAGCAAAGGCTCCGCTCACAAGGTGGACCAGTCCTACGAGCAGTACTTC CASSKGSAHKVDQSYEQYF TRBV21-1 - TRBJ2-7 few
TGTGCCACCGAGAGCATCAACACAGATACGCAGTATTTT CATESINTDTQYF TRBV24-1 - TRBJ2-3 -
TGTGCCAGCAGCGTAGCGGATTTCGGCACTGAAGCTTTCTTT CASSVADFGTEAFF TRBV9 - TRBJ1-1 -
TGTGCCAGCAGCCAAGGGCTACTGGGCTCTGGGGCCAACGTCCTGACTTTC CASSQGLLGSGANVLTF TRBV3-1 - TRBJ2-6 -
TGTGCCAGCAGCCGCCAGGTAGCGGGGTTCTACGAGCAGTACTTC CASSRQVAGFYEQYF TRBV6-2/TRBV6-3 TRBD2 TRBJ2-7 -
TGCGCCAGCAGCCTTAGCGTGGAGGGGACAGATACGCAGTATTTT CASSLSVEGTDTQYF TRBV4-1 - TRBJ2-3 -
TGTGCCAGCAGTTACTCTCCCGGGCGGGAAAAACTGTTTTTT CASSYSPGREKLFF TRBV6-5 - TRBJ1-4 few
TGTGCCACCAGCAGAGATACCCAGGCTCGGACCCAGTACTTC CATSRDTQARTQYF TRBV15 - TRBJ2-5 -
TGTGCCAGCAGTTTCTACCGGGACTTCCCGGGGTCCTACAATGAGCAGTTCTTC CASSFYRDFPGSYNEQFF TRBV27 - TRBJ2-1 few
TGTGCCAGCAGCTTCCGGACAGCCCCCTTCAGGGGGGCCAACGTCCTGACTTTC CASSFRTAPFRGANVLTF TRBV7-2 - TRBJ2-6 -
TGTGCCAGCAGCAAAGCGGCCGAAACGAAGGGGACAGTGGGCGCAAGGAGCAATCAGCCCCAGCATTTT CASSKAAETKGTVGARSNQPQHF TRBV21-1 - TRBJ1-5 -
TGCAATCTCATGCGTCAGGGCGGTGAGCAGTTCTTC CNLMRQGGEQFF TRBV20-1 - TRBJ2-1 many
TGTGCCATCAGTGAGTCATTGGAGGGGTTGATAACTGAAGCTTTCTTT CAISESLEGLITEAFF TRBV10-3 - TRBJ1-1 -
TGTGCCAACGAGACCGCAGTCGATACGCAGTATTTT CANETAVDTQYF TRBV27 - TRBJ2-3 few
TGTGCCAGCAGCCCCTCGGAGGATCGCACAGATACGCAGTATTTT CASSPSEDRTDTQYF TRBV7-2 - TRBJ2-3 few
TGCAGTGCTAGGAACCAGGCCGGCTCACCCCTCCACTTT CSARNQAGSPLHF TRBV20-1 - TRBJ1-6 -
TGCGCCAGCAGCCAAGAAACGGCAGGGTCCTACGCAGATACGCAGTATTTT CASSQETAGSYADTQYF TRBV4-3 - TRBJ2-3 -
TGTGCCAGCAACAGCCCCTACAATGAGCAGTTCTTC CASNSPYNEQFF TRBV9 - TRBJ2-1 few